This TCR beta chain was captured in a study of T cells after yellow fever vaccination. With V trimmed by 4 bases and J by 4 bases, 7 bases remained unmatched. The CDR3 is made up of 15 amino acids. CDR1 and CDR2 (germline): SGHRS, YFSETQ. TCRdb used MiXCR to reprocess the 5' RACE reads, holding one entry per CDR3 protein. There are approximately 150,000 distinct CDR3 sequences in the sample; 7% to 9% occur only once, and around 0.73% lies in the top ten. This rearrangement joins TRBV5-1 to TRBJ2-3, with 9 bases lining up with TRBD2. The TCR originated in a man aged 30-40 years who received the YFV17D yellow fever vaccine. Sequencing used CD4+ T cells sorted from PBMCs, obtained 5 days after the yellow fever booster vaccination. CDR3 nucleotides: TGCGCCAGCAGCACCTCGGGACTAGCCTCAGATACGCAGTATTTT. Translating it yields CASSTSGLASDTQYF.